Shown below are 29 T cell receptor beta chains from a single sample sequenced in a study of blood T cells in healthy people across ages. Then a second PCR, running roughly 7 to 12 cycles, was carried out with a sample-barcoded 5' primer and a J-beta primer mix. TCRdb fed the 5' RACE reads into MiXCR, producing one record per CDR3 protein. Of about 1.1 million distinct CDR3 sequences detected, around two fifths appear once; the ten largest clones hold around 13%. Source material: blood. The receptors originated from a young man in good health.

The rearrangement links TRBV2 to TRBJ2-5, with unresolved D. The germline CDR1 and CDR2 sequences are SNHLY and FYNNEI. The CDR3 length is 12 residues. Trimming took off 3 bases at V and 5 bases at J, with 7 bases between the two ends. CDR3: CASSERRETQYF. Here the CDR3 DNA reads TGTGCCAGCAGTGAGCGGCGGGAGACCCAGTACTTC.

This clonotype is a singleton in its sample. The J gene is TRBJ2-1, the V gene TRBV6-5; D ambiguous. The closer fit of TRBJ2-7 to the DNA end suggests the J call may be wrong. CDR1 is MNHEY, CDR2 SVGAGI, per germline. This CDR3 is 13 amino acids long. CDR3 amino acids: CASSYEQYNEQYF. CDR3 DNA sequence: TGTGCCAGCAGTTACGAACAGTACAATGAGCAGTACTTC.

A few counts support this clonotype. The rearrangement uses TRBV20-1 and TRBJ1-1; weak D call: TRBD1 (6 bases). The CDR3 covers 14 residues. Between the trimmed V and J ends, which lost 3 bases and 3 bases, there was a span of 14 bases. In germline, CDR1 is DFQATT, CDR2 SNEGSKA (reference sequence). The CDR3 sequence: CSARDSPDHTEAFF. CDR3 coding DNA: TGCAGTGCTAGGGACAGTCCGGATCACACTGAAGCTTTCTTT.

This clonotype came up a few times. The rearrangement uses TRBV5-1 and TRBJ2-3; the D gene is possibly TRBD2 (5 bases). The CDR3 has 15 residues. Trimming took off 0 bases at V and 2 bases at J, with 10 bases between the two ends. CDR1 and CDR2 (germline): SGHRS, YFSETQ. The CDR3 sequence: CASSLAIGDTDTQYF. The CDR3 coding sequence is TGCGCCAGCAGCTTGGCCATCGGGGACACAGATACGCAGTATTTT.

There are a few counts of this clonotype. The V gene is TRBV2, the J gene TRBJ1-5, with D unclear. In germline, CDR1 is SNHLY, CDR2 FYNNEI. Trimming removed 3 bases from V and 4 bases from J, with 13 bases in between. CDR3 size: 15 residues. In DNA, the CDR3 is TGTGCCAGCAGTGATCGCCAGTCCCCTAATCAGCCCCAGCATTTT. Its translation is CASSDRQSPNQPQHF. Filled out from reference TRBV2 and TRBJ1-5, the complete variable domain reads EPEVTQTPSHQVTQMGQEVILRCVPISNHLYFYWYRQILGQKVEFLVSFYNNEISEKSEIFDDQFSVERPDGSNFTLKIRSTKLEDSAMYFCASSDRQSPNQPQHFGDGTRLSIL.

V and J are TRBV9 and TRBJ2-5; D is perhaps TRBD1 (5 bases). The V gene's germline CDR1 is SGDLS and CDR2 YYNGEE. V lost 3 bases and J 11 bases, leaving 32 bases between the germline ends. This CDR3 region has 18 residues. The CDR3 reads CASSEVLLDRGPYNEQYF. The DNA of the CDR3 is TGTGCCAGCAGCGAAGTATTGTTAGACAGAGGCCCCTACAATGAGCAGTACTTC.

This clonotype has just a few counts. This chain uses TRBV29-1 with TRBJ1-2, with 8 bases that match TRBD1. This CDR3 contains 13 residues. Germline V gene sequence: CDR1 SQVTM, CDR2 ANQGSEA. Trimming at V came to 5 bases and at J to 4 bases, leaving 6 bases not matched to a gene. For the CDR3, the DNA is TGCAGCGTTTCCCAGGGGGCGAGCTATGGCTACACCTTC. This encodes CSVSQGASYGYTF.

In this sample, this clonotype turned up once. The chain joins TRBV20-1 to TRBJ2-6; D gene ambiguous. The CDR3 extends over 17 amino acids. Germline V gene lookup returns CDR1 DFQATT and CDR2 SNEGSKA (reference sequence). V dropped 3 bases and J dropped 0 bases, with 15 bases sitting between them. CDR3 in amino acids: CSARVQDPYSGANVLTF. For the CDR3, the DNA is TGCAGTGCTAGGGTGCAGGACCCATACTCTGGGGCCAACGTCCTGACTTTC.

The gene calls are TRBV7-2 and TRBJ2-2; 9 bases are shared with TRBD2. The V segment lost 1 base and the J segment 4 bases; nucleotides outside the gene matches: 1. This CDR3 is 15 amino acids long. Germline assignment: CDR1 SGHTA and CDR2 FQGNSA. The chain's CDR3 is CASSLELAGTGELFF. The CDR3, as DNA: TGTGCCAGCAGCTTAGAACTAGCGGGCACCGGGGAGCTGTTTTTT.

This clonotype was seen only once. This chain uses TRBV10-3 with TRBJ1-1, with 9 bases aligning to TRBD1. The V gene end was trimmed by 6 bases and the J gene end by 0 bases; junction bases not matched to a gene: 8. This CDR3 is built from 16 residues. Looked up from germline, CDR1 is ENHRY and CDR2 is SYGVKD. CDR3 bases: TGTGCCATCAGCTATACAGGGGGCGGGATGAACACTGAAGCTTTCTTT. Protein product: CAISYTGGGMNTEAFF.

The chain carries TRBV18 and TRBJ1-2; TRBD1 agrees at 8 bases. Germline V lookup: CDR1 KGHSH, CDR2 LQKENI. The CDR3 consists of 15 residues. V was pared by 0 bases and J by 2 bases, with 2 bases of the junction left unmatched. This CDR3 reads CASSPPDRVNYGYTF. The CDR3, as DNA: TGTGCCAGCTCACCACCGGACAGGGTGAACTATGGCTACACCTTC.

This chain joins TRBV3-1 and TRBJ2-3; D gene ambiguous. Germline V gene sequence: CDR1 LGHDT, CDR2 YNNKEL (reference sequence). V lost 7 bases and J 1 base, leaving 21 bases between the germline ends. The CDR3 is made up of 17 amino acids. The CDR3 region has the DNA TGTGCCAGCAACCCCTCCCCCTCAACTGACGGCACAGATACGCAGTATTTT. Protein: CASNPSPSTDGTDTQYF.

The chain couples TRBV20-1 to TRBJ2-7; 7 bases agree with TRBD1. CDR1 and CDR2 (germline): DFQATT, SNEGSKA (reference sequence). With 0 bases clipped from V and 7 bases from J, the junction kept 18 bases outside the gene matches. This CDR3 region has 17 residues. CDR3 residues: CSARETTGEIDDNEQYF. For the CDR3, the DNA is TGCAGTGCTAGAGAAACTACAGGGGAAATCGATGACAATGAGCAGTACTTC.

This chain uses TRBV27 with TRBJ2-5, with a possible D match to TRBD2 (5 bases). In germline, CDR1 is MNHEY, CDR2 SMNVEV (reference sequence). The V and J ends lost 3 bases and 2 bases respectively, with 16 bases between them. CDR3 size: 16 residues. The CDR3 protein is CASSFGRAAAQETQYF. The CDR3 DNA is TGTGCCAGCAGTTTCGGTAGGGCAGCGGCACAAGAGACCCAGTACTTC.

The gene calls are TRBV19 and TRBJ2-1; 11 bases are a match to TRBD2. Looked up from germline, CDR1 is LNHDA and CDR2 is SQIVND (reference sequence). This CDR3 contains 15 residues. The V segment lost 2 bases and the J segment 7 bases; nucleotides outside the gene matches: 4. DNA of the CDR3: TGTGCCAGTAGTATAACTAGCGGGGGCCGAAATGAGCAGTTCTTC. It translates to CASSITSGGRNEQFF.

V gene TRBV7-2 combines with J gene TRBJ2-2; D not resolved. The CDR3 length is 15 residues. Germline lookup yields CDR1 SGHTA and CDR2 FQGNSA. Trimming removed 6 bases from V and 1 base from J, with 12 bases in between. The chain's CDR3 is CASSYYGLNTGELFF. The CDR3 coding sequence is TGTGCCAGCAGTTATTACGGGTTGAACACCGGGGAGCTGTTTTTT.

As for this clonotype: A read error may be the cause here, since a much bigger clone is one base away. The chain recombines TRBV10-3 with TRBJ2-1, with D perhaps TRBD2 (5 bases). Trimming pared 10 bases from V and 6 bases from J, leaving 16 bases between. Germline CDR1 is ENHRY and CDR2 is SYGVKD. The CDR3 runs 13 residues. CDR3 DNA sequence: TGTGCCAGCAAACCTTCCGCGGGCAATGAGCAGTTCTTC. Amino acid sequence: CASKPSAGNEQFF.

As regards this clonotype: At one end, the junction sequence differs from germline, possibly due to a read error. The rearrangement links TRBV12-5 to TRBJ1-2; D not certain. CDR1 and CDR2 (germline): LGHNT, FRNRAP. The CDR3 extends over 14 amino acids. CDR3 bases: TGTGCTAGTGCTCCGGAATGGGAATACTATGGCTGCACCTTC. Translating it yields CASAPEWEYYGCTF.

Concerning this clonotype: A much larger clone sits a single nucleotide away, making a read error possible. V is TRBV29-1 and J is TRBJ2-1; maybe TRBD1 (5 bases). Trimming cost V 1 base and J 10 bases, with 20 bases left between them. The germline V gene has CDR1 SQVTM and CDR2 ANQGSEA. This CDR3 has 15 amino acids. CDR3 sequence (DNA): TGCAGCGTTGAAGGAACGGACAAGAGCTCCTACGAGCAGTTCTTC. Its translation: CSVEGTDKSSYEQFF.

This sequence joins TRBV27 and TRBJ1-5; no firm D call. Deletions cut 0 bases from V and 1 base from J, with 10 bases between. Germline V gene sequence: CDR1 MNHEY, CDR2 SMNVEV (reference sequence). This CDR3 is 16 amino acids long. DNA of the CDR3: TGTGCCAGCAGTTTATCGTCGGGTTCGAGCAATCAGCCCCAGCATTTT. Translating it yields CASSLSSGSSNQPQHF.

J is TRBJ1-4 and V is TRBV5-1; D is uncertain. V was pared by 0 bases and J by 5 bases, with 11 bases between. The CDR3 is 15 residues long. The germline CDR1 and CDR2 sequences are SGHRS and YFSETQ. The CDR3: CASSLAPGLNEKLFF. DNA for the CDR3: TGCGCCAGCAGCTTGGCCCCTGGGTTGAATGAAAAACTGTTTTTT.

This clonotype was detected once. A junction boundary mismatches the germline segment, possibly from a read error. The chain links TRBV5-4 to TRBJ1-1, with D hard to call. CDR3 length: 11 amino acids. Germline assignment: CDR1 SGHNT and CDR2 YYREEE (reference sequence). The CDR3 region has the DNA TGTGCCAGCAGCTTGGACACTGTAGCTTTCTTT. Residues: CASSLDTVAFF.

This clonotype was recorded at least ten times. The CDR3 DNA follows: TGTGCCAGAGCGAGGGAGACCTGGAACTATGGCTACACCTTC. Translated, it gives CARARETWNYGYTF. The rearrangement links TRBV19 to TRBJ1-2, with no clear D. V was cut by 9 bases and J by 2 bases, with 16 bases left in between. Germline values: CDR1 LNHDA, CDR2 SQIVND (reference sequence). The CDR3 has 14 residues.

The rearrangement uses TRBV7-2 and TRBJ2-1, with D uncertain. The CDR3 totals 13 residues. V was clipped by 5 bases and J by 6 bases, with 11 bases between them. Germline V gene sequence: CDR1 SGHTA, CDR2 FQGNSA. DNA of the CDR3: TGTGCCAGCAGCCTAGACCAGACCAATGAGCAGTTCTTC. Protein: CASSLDQTNEQFF. The full variable domain, with the rest looked up from reference TRBV7-2 and TRBJ2-1, is GAGVSQSPSNKVTEKGKDVELRCDPISGHTALYWYRQSLGQGLEFLIYFQGNSAPDKSGLPSDRFSAERTGGSVSTLTIQRTQQEDSAVYLCASSLDQTNEQFFGPGTRLTVL.

This clonotype was counted between two and nine times. V and J are TRBV7-2 and TRBJ1-4; TRBD1 aligns across 7 bases. This CDR3 spans 13 amino acids. V was clipped by 5 bases and J by 9 bases; unmatched bases: 6. Germline CDR1 is SGHTA and CDR2 is FQGNSA. This CDR3 is CASSTRQGKKLFF. CDR3 in DNA: TGTGCCAGCAGCACCCGACAGGGTAAAAAACTGTTTTTT.

The chain uses TRBV9 and TRBJ1-1; 9 bases agree with TRBD1. Germline CDR1 reads SGDLS; CDR2 reads YYNGEE. Unmatched junction bases numbered 0, after V lost 3 bases and J lost 6 bases. This CDR3 contains 12 residues. The CDR3 region is CASSGQGAEAFF. The DNA of the CDR3 is TGTGCCAGCAGCGGACAGGGGGCTGAAGCTTTCTTT.

This clonotype was seen repeatedly, ten times or more. V is TRBV7-2 and J is TRBJ1-4, with no clear D. Germline CDR1 is SGHTA and CDR2 is FQGNSA. CDR3 size: 13 residues. The V end lost 1 base, the J end lost 7 bases, and 7 bases lay between the germline ends. The CDR3 loop reads CASSLGRGEKLFF. Here the CDR3 DNA reads TGTGCCAGCAGCTTAGGTCGGGGTGAAAAACTGTTTTTT.

This clonotype occurred a few times. V usage is TRBV20-1 and J usage is TRBJ1-2, with TRBD1 matching over 9 bases. There are 14 residues in the CDR3. Losses at the gene ends were 3 bases for V and 5 bases for J; bases not matched to a gene: 7. The germline gives CDR1 DFQATT, CDR2 SNEGSKA (reference sequence). CDR3 protein: CSASRLGQGYGYTF. CDR3 DNA: TGCAGTGCTAGTCGGTTAGGACAGGGGTATGGCTACACCTTC.

The chain combines TRBV12-3 or TRBV12-4 with TRBJ2-3; D is undetermined. The CDR3 consists of 13 residues. V lost 7 bases and J lost 1, with 9 bases in between. CDR3 DNA sequence: TGTGCCAGCAATGGGCCCGGCACAGATACGCAGTATTTT. This gives the protein CASNGPGTDTQYF.